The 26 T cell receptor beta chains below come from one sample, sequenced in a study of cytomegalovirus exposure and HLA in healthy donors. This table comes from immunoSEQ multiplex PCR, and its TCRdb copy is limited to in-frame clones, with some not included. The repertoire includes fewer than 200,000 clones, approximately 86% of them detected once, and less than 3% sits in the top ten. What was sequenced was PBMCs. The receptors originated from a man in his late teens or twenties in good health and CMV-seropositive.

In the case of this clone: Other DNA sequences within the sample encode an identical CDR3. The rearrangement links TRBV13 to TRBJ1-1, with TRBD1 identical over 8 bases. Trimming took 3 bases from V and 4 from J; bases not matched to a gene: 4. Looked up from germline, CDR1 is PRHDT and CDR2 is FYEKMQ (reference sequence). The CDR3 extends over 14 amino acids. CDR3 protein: CASSLGRGLTEAFF. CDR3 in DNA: TGTGCCAGCAGCTTGGGCAGGGGGCTCACTGAAGCTTTCTTT.

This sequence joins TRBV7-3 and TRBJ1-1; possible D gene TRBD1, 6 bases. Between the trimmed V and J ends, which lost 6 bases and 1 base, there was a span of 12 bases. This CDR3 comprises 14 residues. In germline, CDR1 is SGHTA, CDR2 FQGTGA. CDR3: CASRQGPTNTEAFF. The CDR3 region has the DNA TGTGCCAGCAGACAGGGACCGACGAACACTGAAGCTTTCTTT.

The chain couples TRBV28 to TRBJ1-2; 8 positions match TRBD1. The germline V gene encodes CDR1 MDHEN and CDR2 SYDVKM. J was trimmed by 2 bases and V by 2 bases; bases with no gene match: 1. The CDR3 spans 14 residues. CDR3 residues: CASSLGQGNYGYTF. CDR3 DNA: TGTGCCAGCAGTTTAGGACAGGGAAACTATGGCTACACCTTC.

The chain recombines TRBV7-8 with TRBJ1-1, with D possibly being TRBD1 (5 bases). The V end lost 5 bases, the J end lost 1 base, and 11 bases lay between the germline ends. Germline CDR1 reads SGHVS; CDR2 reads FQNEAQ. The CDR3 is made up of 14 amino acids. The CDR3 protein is CASSLGGKNTEAFF. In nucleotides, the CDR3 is TGTGCCAGCAGCCTTGGGGGGAAGAACACTGAAGCTTTCTTT.

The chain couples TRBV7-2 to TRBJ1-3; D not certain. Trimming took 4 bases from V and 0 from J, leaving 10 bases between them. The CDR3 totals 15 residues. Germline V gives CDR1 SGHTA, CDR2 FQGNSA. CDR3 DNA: TGTGCCAGCAGCTCGAGTACTTACTCTGGAAACACCATATATTTT. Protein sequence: CASSSSTYSGNTIYF.

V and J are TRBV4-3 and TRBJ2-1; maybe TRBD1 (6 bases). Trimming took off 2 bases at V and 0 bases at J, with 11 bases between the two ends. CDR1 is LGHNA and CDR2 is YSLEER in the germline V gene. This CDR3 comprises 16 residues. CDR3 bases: TGCGCCAGCAGCCAAAGGGGGTATACCTCCTACAATGAGCAGTTCTTC. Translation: CASSQRGYTSYNEQFF.

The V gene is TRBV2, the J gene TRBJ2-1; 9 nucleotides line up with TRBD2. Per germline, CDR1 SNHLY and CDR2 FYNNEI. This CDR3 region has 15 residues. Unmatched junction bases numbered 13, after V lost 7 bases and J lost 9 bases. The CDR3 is CASTLSGRGGGEQFF. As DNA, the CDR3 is TGTGCCAGCACCCTCTCGGGGCGGGGGGGCGGTGAGCAGTTCTTC.

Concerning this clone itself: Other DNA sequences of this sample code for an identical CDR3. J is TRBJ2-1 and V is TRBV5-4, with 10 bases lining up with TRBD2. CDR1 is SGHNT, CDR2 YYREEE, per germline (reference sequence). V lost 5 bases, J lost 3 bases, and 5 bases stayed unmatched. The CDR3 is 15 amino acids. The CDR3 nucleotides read TGTGCCAGCAGTTATGGACTAGCGGACTACAATGAGCAGTTCTTC. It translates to CASSYGLADYNEQFF.

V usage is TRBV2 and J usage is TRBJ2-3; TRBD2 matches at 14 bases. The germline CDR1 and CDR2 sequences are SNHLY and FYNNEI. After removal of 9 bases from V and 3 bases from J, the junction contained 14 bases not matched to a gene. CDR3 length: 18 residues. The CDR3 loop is CASLTSGGALTVTDTQYF. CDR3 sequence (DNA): TGTGCCAGTCTGACTAGCGGGGGGGCCTTGACGGTGACAGATACGCAGTATTTT.

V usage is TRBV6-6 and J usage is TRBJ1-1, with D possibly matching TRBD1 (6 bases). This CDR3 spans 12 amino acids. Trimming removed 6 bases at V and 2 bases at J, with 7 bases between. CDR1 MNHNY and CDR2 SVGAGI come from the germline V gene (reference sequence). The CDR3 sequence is CASRTGNTEAFF. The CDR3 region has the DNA TGTGCCAGCAGGACAGGCAACACTGAAGCTTTCTTT.

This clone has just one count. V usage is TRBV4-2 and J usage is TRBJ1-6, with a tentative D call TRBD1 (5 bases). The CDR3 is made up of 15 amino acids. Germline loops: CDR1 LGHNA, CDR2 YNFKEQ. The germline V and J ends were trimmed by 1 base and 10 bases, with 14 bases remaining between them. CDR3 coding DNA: TGTGCCAGCAGCCAAGGAGGAGGGGAAGGGTCACCCCTCCACTTT. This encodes CASSQGGGEGSPLHF.

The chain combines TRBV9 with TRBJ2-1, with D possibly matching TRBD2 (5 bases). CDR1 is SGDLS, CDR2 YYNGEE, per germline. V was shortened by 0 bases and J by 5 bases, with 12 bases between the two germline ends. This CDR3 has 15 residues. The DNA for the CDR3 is TGTGCCAGCAGCGTAGGAGGGCGGTCTGACAATGAGCAGTTCTTC. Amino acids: CASSVGGRSDNEQFF. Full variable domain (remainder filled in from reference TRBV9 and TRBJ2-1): DSGVTQTPKHLITATGQRVTLRCSPRSGDLSVYWYQQSLDQGLQFLIQYYNGEERAKGNILERFSAQQFPDLHSELNLSSLELGDSALYFCASSVGGRSDNEQFFGPGTRLTVL.

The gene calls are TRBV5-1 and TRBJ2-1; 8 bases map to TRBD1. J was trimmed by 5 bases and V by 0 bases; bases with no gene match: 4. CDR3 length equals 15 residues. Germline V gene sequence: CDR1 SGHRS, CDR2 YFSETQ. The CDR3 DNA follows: TGCGCCAGCAGCTTGGTCCCGGGACAGGACAATGAGCAGTTCTTC. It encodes CASSLVPGQDNEQFF.

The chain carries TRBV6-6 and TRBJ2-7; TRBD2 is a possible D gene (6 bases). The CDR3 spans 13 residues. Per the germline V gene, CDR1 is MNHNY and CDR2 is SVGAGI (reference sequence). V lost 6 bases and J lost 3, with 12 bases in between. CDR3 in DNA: TGTGCCAGCAGGCCCGGGGGAGACTACGAGCAGTACTTC. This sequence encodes CASRPGGDYEQYF.

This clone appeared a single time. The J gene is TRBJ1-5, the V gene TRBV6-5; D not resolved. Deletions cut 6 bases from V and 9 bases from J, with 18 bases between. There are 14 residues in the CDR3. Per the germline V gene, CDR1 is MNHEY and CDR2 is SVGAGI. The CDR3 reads CASSHSAPSRPQHF. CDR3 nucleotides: TGTGCCAGCAGCCATTCTGCTCCCAGTCGGCCCCAGCATTTT.

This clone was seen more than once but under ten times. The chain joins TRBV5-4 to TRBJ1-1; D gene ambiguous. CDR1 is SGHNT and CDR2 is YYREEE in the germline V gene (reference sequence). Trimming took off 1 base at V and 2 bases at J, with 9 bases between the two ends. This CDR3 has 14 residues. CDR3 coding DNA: TGTGCCAGCAGCTTGACCAGTAGCAACACTGAAGCTTTCTTT. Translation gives CASSLTSSNTEAFF.

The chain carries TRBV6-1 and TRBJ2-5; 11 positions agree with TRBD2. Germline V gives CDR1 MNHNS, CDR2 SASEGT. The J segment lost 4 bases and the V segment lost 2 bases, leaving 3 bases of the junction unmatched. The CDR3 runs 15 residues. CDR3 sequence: CASSETSGRRETQYF. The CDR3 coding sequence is TGTGCCAGCAGTGAAACTAGCGGGAGAAGAGAGACCCAGTACTTC.

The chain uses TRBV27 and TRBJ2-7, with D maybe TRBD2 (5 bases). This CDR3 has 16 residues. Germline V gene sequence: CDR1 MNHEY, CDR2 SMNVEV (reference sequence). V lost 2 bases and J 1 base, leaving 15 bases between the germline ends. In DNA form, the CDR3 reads TGTGCCAGCAGTTTAGGGTCGGGTCGGAGGTCCTACGAGCAGTACTTC. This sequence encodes CASSLGSGRRSYEQYF.

The CDR3 here is CASSYLWQAYNEQFF. For the CDR3, the DNA is TGTGCCAGCAGCTACCTTTGGCAGGCCTACAATGAGCAGTTCTTC. This chain links TRBV7-2 with TRBJ2-1, with D hard to call. Germline values: CDR1 SGHTA, CDR2 FQGNSA. Trimming left V 4 bases short and J 2 bases short, with 12 bases between. The CDR3 runs 15 residues.

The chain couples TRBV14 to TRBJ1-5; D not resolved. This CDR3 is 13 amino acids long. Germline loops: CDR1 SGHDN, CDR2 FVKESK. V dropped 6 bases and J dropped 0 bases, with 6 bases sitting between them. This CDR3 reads CASSTDSNQPQHF. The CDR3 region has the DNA TGTGCCAGCAGTACAGATAGCAATCAGCCCCAGCATTTT. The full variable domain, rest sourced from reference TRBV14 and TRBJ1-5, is EAGVTQFPSHSVIEKGQTVTLRCDPISGHDNLYWYRRVMGKEIKFLLHFVKESKQDESGMPNNRFLAERTGGTYSTLKVQPAELEDSGVYFCASSTDSNQPQHFGDGTRLSIL.

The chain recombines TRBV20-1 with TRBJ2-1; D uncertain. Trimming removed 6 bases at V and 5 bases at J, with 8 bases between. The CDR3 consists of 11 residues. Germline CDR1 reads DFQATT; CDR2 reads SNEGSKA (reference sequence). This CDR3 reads CSARLDNEQFF. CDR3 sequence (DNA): TGCAGTGCCCGACTCGACAATGAGCAGTTCTTC.

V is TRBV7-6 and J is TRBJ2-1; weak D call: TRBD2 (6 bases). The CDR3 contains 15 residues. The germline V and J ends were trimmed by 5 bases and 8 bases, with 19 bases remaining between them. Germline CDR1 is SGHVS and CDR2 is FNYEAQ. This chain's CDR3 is CASSPGGIRNDEQFF. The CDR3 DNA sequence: TGTGCCAGCAGCCCCGGGGGAATACGTAACGATGAGCAGTTCTTC.

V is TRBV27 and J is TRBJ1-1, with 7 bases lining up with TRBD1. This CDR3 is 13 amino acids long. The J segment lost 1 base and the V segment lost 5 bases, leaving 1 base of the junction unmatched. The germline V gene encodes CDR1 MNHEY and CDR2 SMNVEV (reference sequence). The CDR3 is CASSRQGNTEAFF. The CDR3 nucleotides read TGTGCCAGCAGTCGACAGGGGAACACTGAAGCTTTCTTT.

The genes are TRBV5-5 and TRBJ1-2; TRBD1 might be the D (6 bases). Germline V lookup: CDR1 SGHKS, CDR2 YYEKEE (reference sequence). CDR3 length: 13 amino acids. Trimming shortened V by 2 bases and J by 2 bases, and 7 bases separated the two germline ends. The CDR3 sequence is CASSFQGNYGYTF. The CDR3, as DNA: TGTGCCAGCAGCTTCCAGGGGAACTATGGCTACACCTTC.

The CDR3 bases are TGTGCCGGGGACAGGGGTGGCGAGCAGTACTTC. This codes for CAGDRGGEQYF. The gene calls are TRBV7-9 and TRBJ2-7; 10 bases line up with TRBD1. The CDR3 is made up of 11 amino acids. Trimming at V came to 11 bases and at J to 6 bases, leaving 4 bases not matched to a gene. Germline V gene lookup returns CDR1 SEHNR and CDR2 FQNEAQ (reference sequence).

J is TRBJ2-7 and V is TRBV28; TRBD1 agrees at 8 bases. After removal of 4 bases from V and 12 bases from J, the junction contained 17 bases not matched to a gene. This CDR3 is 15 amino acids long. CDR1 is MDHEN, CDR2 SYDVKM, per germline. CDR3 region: CASSSGTDYTGGGYF. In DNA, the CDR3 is TGTGCCAGCAGTTCTGGGACCGACTACACAGGGGGTGGGTACTTC.